Presented here are 29 T cell receptor beta chains from one specimen sequenced in a study of early stage breast cancer tumors. Generated by immunoSEQ multiplex PCR, the TCRdb table keeps only in-frame clones and is missing some. Seen here are some 24,000 clones, about 70% observed once, and the top ten hold 7.5% to 10%. The sample was breast tumor tissue. The receptors here all came from a person between 55 and 70 years old with breast cancer.

The chain combines TRBV2 with TRBJ2-2, with TRBD2 matching 11 bases. This CDR3 has 15 residues. J gave up 4 bases and V 7 bases, and 5 bases lay outside the gene matches. Germline V gives CDR1 SNHLY, CDR2 FYNNEI. The CDR3 loop is CASTRLAGSTGELFF. For the CDR3, the DNA is TGTGCCAGCACTAGACTAGCGGGAAGCACCGGGGAGCTGTTTTTT.

The chain has TRBV7-9 and TRBJ2-1; D may be TRBD2 (6 bases). Germline CDR1 SEHNR, CDR2 FQNEAQ (reference sequence). There are 14 residues in the CDR3. V was clipped by 6 bases and J by 0 bases, with 9 bases between them. The DNA for the CDR3 is TGTGCCAGCAGTCCGACTAGCTCCTACAATGAGCAGTTCTTC. This codes for CASSPTSSYNEQFF.

The rearrangement uses TRBV4-1 and TRBJ2-7; D possibly corresponds to TRBD2 (6 bases). This CDR3 has 15 amino acids. Germline V gene lookup returns CDR1 MGHRA and CDR2 YSYEKL. Deletions cut 0 bases from V and 3 bases from J, with 12 bases between. The CDR3 spells CASSQDLARNYEQYF. CDR3 DNA: TGCGCCAGCAGCCAAGATCTAGCGCGTAACTACGAGCAGTACTTC.

The V call is TRBV30, the J call TRBJ1-1; D ambiguous. CDR1 and CDR2 from the germline V gene are GTSNPN and SVGIG (reference sequence). Between the trimmed V and J ends, which lost 2 bases and 1 base, there was a span of 14 bases. This CDR3 is 15 amino acids long. CDR3 amino acids: CAWSSWGGSNTEAFF. In DNA, the CDR3 is TGTGCCTGGAGTAGTTGGGGAGGGTCGAACACTGAAGCTTTCTTT.

The V and J genes are TRBV5-1 and TRBJ2-2, with a weak D call TRBD1 (5 bases). Germline V CDR1 and CDR2: SGHRS, YFSETQ. The CDR3 runs 15 residues. Trimming left V 3 bases short and J 8 bases short, with 17 bases between. The CDR3 loop reads CASSWGLGFRGELFF. As DNA, the CDR3 is TGCGCCAGCAGCTGGGGCCTCGGGTTCCGGGGGGAGCTGTTTTTT.

In regard to this clone: At one boundary the junction diverges from the germline segment, which might be a read error. The chain is built from TRBV7-7 and TRBJ2-1, with 9 bases identical to TRBD2. Germline CDR1 and CDR2: SSHAT and FNYEAQ (reference sequence). The CDR3 is made up of 13 amino acids. The CDR3, as DNA: TGTGCTAGCAGCTTAGCGGGAGATTCTGGGCAGTTCTTC. Amino acids: CASSLAGDSGQFF.

V is TRBV7-9 and J is TRBJ2-3; 10 bases map to TRBD1. This CDR3 contains 15 residues. V shed 5 bases and J 6 bases; nucleotides not matched to a gene: 8. Per the germline V gene, CDR1 is SEHNR and CDR2 is FQNEAQ (reference sequence). The CDR3 protein is CASSARDRGSDTQYF. DNA for the CDR3: TGTGCCAGCAGCGCCCGGGACAGGGGATCTGATACGCAGTATTTT.

This sequence joins TRBV28 and TRBJ2-3; TRBD2 aligns across 10 bases. Trimming at V came to 6 bases and at J to 1 base, leaving 4 bases not matched to a gene. Per the germline V gene, CDR1 is MDHEN and CDR2 is SYDVKM. The CDR3 totals 15 residues. As DNA, the CDR3 is TGTGCCAGCAGCCTAGCGGGAGCGGGCACAGATACGCAGTATTTT. It codes for CASSLAGAGTDTQYF.

This chain connects TRBV11-2 to TRBJ1-1, with unresolved D. Trimming removed 5 bases from V and 8 bases from J, with 21 bases in between. The CDR3 loop spans 15 amino acids. The germline gives CDR1 SGHAT, CDR2 FQNNGV. CDR3 nucleotides: TGTGCCAGCAGCGTGACGATACCAAGTTTCGGGGAAGCTTTCTTT. It specifies CASSVTIPSFGEAFF.

V usage is TRBV27 and J usage is TRBJ2-7, with a weak D call TRBD2 (5 bases). The V gene lost 2 bases and the J gene lost 5 bases, with 16 bases spanning the gap. CDR3 size: 15 residues. The germline V gene encodes CDR1 MNHEY and CDR2 SMNVEV (reference sequence). This CDR3 reads CASSLSGGGGNEQYF. For the CDR3, the DNA is TGTGCCAGCAGTTTAAGCGGTGGCGGTGGGAACGAGCAGTACTTC.

The CDR3 DNA follows: TGTGCCTGGGAAAGACAGGGGTTATACGAGCAGTACTTC. Translating gives CAWERQGLYEQYF. This rearrangement joins TRBV30 to TRBJ2-7; 8 nucleotides line up with TRBD1. This CDR3 has 13 amino acids. The V segment lost 5 bases and the J segment 4 bases; nucleotides outside the gene matches: 7. Germline values: CDR1 GTSNPN, CDR2 SVGIG (reference sequence).

Many counts were recorded for this clone. CDR3 sequence (DNA): TGTGCCAGCAGTTCTACCGGGACACATCAGCCCCAGCATTTT. Residues: CASSSTGTHQPQHF. The chain couples TRBV7-9 to TRBJ1-5; weak D call: TRBD1 (6 bases). V was clipped by 6 bases and J by 5 bases, with 14 bases between them. CDR1 SEHNR and CDR2 FQNEAQ come from the germline V gene (reference sequence). The CDR3 is 14 amino acids.

The chain recombines TRBV27 with TRBJ2-7; D perhaps matches TRBD2 (5 bases). Trimming shortened V by 2 bases and J by 3 bases, and 11 bases separated the two germline ends. Germline V lookup: CDR1 MNHEY, CDR2 SMNVEV (reference sequence). The CDR3 spans 14 residues. As DNA, the CDR3 is TGTGCCAGCAGTTTAGCGGGCTGGGACTACGAGCAGTACTTC. This sequence encodes CASSLAGWDYEQYF.

The V gene is TRBV19, the J gene TRBJ1-5; 7 nucleotides line up with TRBD1. This CDR3 spans 14 amino acids. Germline CDR1 reads LNHDA; CDR2 reads SQIVND (reference sequence). The ends lost 5 bases at V and 7 bases at J; junction bases unmatched: 8. The CDR3 DNA is TGTGCCAGTAGTGAATACAGGGGAGCCCAGCCCCAGCATTTT. Its translation is CASSEYRGAQPQHF.

This sequence joins TRBV12-2 and TRBJ1-1; TRBD1 is the table's D call and was not checked against the DNA. TRBV12-2 is deemed a pseudogene. The CDR3 consists of 14 residues. DNA of the CDR3: TGTGCAAGTCGCTGGACAGGCGTGAACACTGAAGCTTTCTTT. It translates to CASRWTGVNTEAFF.

The gene calls are TRBV7-3 and TRBJ2-7; possibly TRBD1 for D (6 bases). V was clipped by 1 base and J by 4 bases, with 20 bases between them. Per germline, CDR1 SGHTA and CDR2 FQGTGA. The CDR3 has 17 amino acids. The CDR3 DNA reads as TGTGCCAGCAGCTTAAGTGGGGGCAGTGGGCCGGGTTACGAGCAGTACTTC. Protein sequence: CASSLSGGSGPGYEQYF.

This clone was observed a few times. This chain joins TRBV28 and TRBJ2-2; possible D gene TRBD2, 5 bases. This CDR3 spans 15 amino acids. CDR1 is MDHEN, CDR2 SYDVKM, per germline. V was shortened by 5 bases and J by 2 bases, with 12 bases between the two germline ends. Here the CDR3 DNA reads TGTGCCAGCAGTCCACTAGACCTAAACACCGGGGAGCTGTTTTTT. Protein: CASSPLDLNTGELFF.

V is TRBV7-2 and J is TRBJ1-3; TRBD1 might be the D (5 bases). The CDR3 is made up of 16 amino acids. The germline V gene encodes CDR1 SGHTA and CDR2 FQGNSA. V was pared by 2 bases and J by 0 bases, with 11 bases between. The CDR3 reads CASSLFQGNSGNTIYF. The CDR3, as DNA: TGTGCCAGCAGCTTATTCCAGGGAAACTCTGGAAACACCATATATTTT.

In its sample, this clone was seen a few times. The chain couples TRBV30 to TRBJ1-1; D is unresolved. Trimming pared 3 bases from V and 4 bases from J, leaving 9 bases between. This CDR3 has 12 amino acids. Germline assignment: CDR1 GTSNPN and CDR2 SVGIG (reference sequence). CDR3 bases: TGTGCCTGGAGGGCGGGCTTCACTGAAGCTTTCTTT. Translation: CAWRAGFTEAFF.

This clone is deemed medium-sized (0.01 to 0.1%). The J gene is TRBJ1-2, the V gene TRBV4-2; D is possibly TRBD1 (5 bases). The CDR3 sequence is 16 residues long. The germline V gene encodes CDR1 LGHNA and CDR2 YNFKEQ. The germline V and J ends were trimmed by 1 base and 4 bases, with 16 bases remaining between them. The CDR3, as DNA: TGTGCCAGCAGCCAAGGGTTGGGGGGAGGCTCCTATGGCTACACCTTC. Its translation is CASSQGLGGGSYGYTF.

This clone was counted a single time. The rearrangement links TRBV11-2 to TRBJ2-7; 7 bases are shared with TRBD1. This CDR3 spans 15 amino acids. CDR1 SGHAT and CDR2 FQNNGV come from the germline V gene. The J segment lost 3 bases and the V segment lost 1 base, leaving 6 bases of the junction unmatched. Here the CDR3 DNA reads TGTGCCAGCAGCTTAGTATCGACAGGGAACTACGAGCAGTACTTC. Residues: CASSLVSTGNYEQYF.

The V and J genes are TRBV28 and TRBJ2-3; D may be TRBD1 (6 bases). CDR1 and CDR2 (germline): MDHEN, SYDVKM. This CDR3 spans 12 amino acids. V dropped 6 bases and J dropped 8 bases, with 12 bases sitting between them. The CDR3 is CASSTRGGTQYF. CDR3 sequence (DNA): TGTGCCAGCAGCACGCGAGGGGGTACGCAGTATTTT.

The chain uses TRBV19 and TRBJ1-1; 7 nucleotides align to TRBD1. The CDR3 is made up of 13 amino acids. In germline, CDR1 is LNHDA, CDR2 SQIVND (reference sequence). J gave up 6 bases and V 5 bases, and 6 bases lay outside the gene matches. DNA for the CDR3: TGTGCCAGTAGTTCGACAGGGATGGCTGAAGCTTTCTTT. This encodes CASSSTGMAEAFF.

This clone appeared a few times. J is TRBJ1-2 and V is TRBV28; D is ambiguous. The CDR3 is 12 residues long. V was trimmed by 3 bases and J by 7 bases, leaving 9 bases between them. Germline V gene lookup returns CDR1 MDHEN and CDR2 SYDVKM. CDR3 nucleotide sequence: TGTGCCAGCAGTTTCGTGTTGGCTGGCTACACCTTC. Its translation is CASSFVLAGYTF.

CDR3 DNA: TGCGCCAGCAGCTTGGAGGGACAGGGGGCGCGGGATGGCTACACCTTC. It specifies CASSLEGQGARDGYTF. The rearrangement links TRBV5-1 to TRBJ1-2, with 12 positions matching TRBD1. The CDR3 sequence is 16 residues long. Germline V gives CDR1 SGHRS, CDR2 YFSETQ. V shed 0 bases and J 6 bases; nucleotides not matched to a gene: 6.

The chain links TRBV29-1 to TRBJ2-6; a possible D gene is TRBD2 (5 bases). V gave up 0 bases and J gave up 4 bases, with 13 bases separating them. From germline, CDR1 is SQVTM and CDR2 ANQGSEA. The CDR3 spans 16 residues. CDR3 sequence reads: CSVEDFPSGGANVLTF. The CDR3 nucleotides read TGCAGCGTTGAAGATTTCCCCTCGGGGGGGGCCAACGTCCTGACTTTC.

The rearrangement links TRBV28 to TRBJ1-2, with a weak D call TRBD1 (5 bases). CDR3 length equals 14 residues. Trimming cost V 7 bases and J 4 bases, with 16 bases left between them. Per the germline V gene, CDR1 is MDHEN and CDR2 is SYDVKM. The DNA for the CDR3 is TGTGCCAGCAAGGTGGAAGGGGTTCGCTATGGCTACACCTTC. Encoded protein: CASKVEGVRYGYTF.

The chain links TRBV10-3 to TRBJ2-3; 11 bases match TRBD2. The germline CDR1 and CDR2 sequences are ENHRY and SYGVKD. The CDR3 covers 17 residues. With V trimmed by 0 bases and J by 1 base, 3 bases remained unmatched. CDR3 protein: CAISESTSGRGTDTQYF. Written as DNA, the CDR3 is TGTGCCATCAGTGAGTCAACTAGCGGGAGAGGCACAGATACGCAGTATTTT.

This chain links TRBV27 with TRBJ2-7, with a weak D call TRBD2 (5 bases). V lost 8 bases, J lost 3 bases, and 8 bases lay in between. The V gene's germline CDR1 is MNHEY and CDR2 SMNVEV (reference sequence). The CDR3 is 11 amino acids. The DNA for the CDR3 is TGTGCCAGCGGACGGGGCTACGAGCAGTACTTC. As protein: CASGRGYEQYF.